These 18 T cell receptor beta chains were sequenced from one sample in a study of resident and recirculating memory T cells in vitiligo. TCRdb keeps only in-frame clones here, not all; method: immunoSEQ multiplex PCR. The sample shows 70,000 to 75,000 clones, just over 90% of them seen only once. Input material: blood. These receptors came from a male donor with vitiligo.

The rearrangement joins TRBV18 to TRBJ2-6; tentative D call: TRBD1 (6 bases). The CDR3 is 17 amino acids. Trimming took 3 bases from V and 2 from J, leaving 14 bases between them. In germline, CDR1 is KGHSH, CDR2 LQKENI. The CDR3 region has the DNA TGTGCCAGCTCACCGACTCAGGGGCTCCCTGGGGCCAACGTCCTGACTTTC. Protein: CASSPTQGLPGANVLTF.

The V gene is TRBV9, the J gene TRBJ2-1, with 7 bases identical to TRBD1. Germline values: CDR1 SGDLS, CDR2 YYNGEE. The CDR3 is 15 residues long. V dropped 0 bases and J dropped 2; count of bases not matched to a gene: 2. CDR3 amino acids: CASSVGQGTYNEQFF. CDR3 nucleotides: TGTGCCAGCAGCGTAGGACAGGGAACCTACAATGAGCAGTTCTTC. Combining the CDR3 with reference TRBV9 and TRBJ2-1 gives the whole variable domain DSGVTQTPKHLITATGQRVTLRCSPRSGDLSVYWYQQSLDQGLQFLIQYYNGEERAKGNILERFSAQQFPDLHSELNLSSLELGDSALYFCASSVGQGTYNEQFFGPGTRLTVL.

This CDR3 is CASKGQYNSPLHF. In nucleotides, the CDR3 is TGTGCCAGTAAGGGACAGTATAATTCACCCCTCCACTTT. This chain joins TRBV19 and TRBJ1-6, with 7 positions matching TRBD1. The CDR3 contains 13 residues. Germline trimming cut 7 bases from V and 4 bases from J; bases unmatched to any gene: 1. Germline V gives CDR1 LNHDA, CDR2 SQIVND (reference sequence).

The V gene is TRBV11-2, the J gene TRBJ2-5, with D possibly matching TRBD1 (6 bases). This CDR3 has 15 residues. CDR1 is SGHAT and CDR2 is FQNNGV in the germline V gene. The ends were cut back, 4 bases at V and 7 bases at J, with 19 bases in the middle. CDR3: CASSSPTRRGWTQYF. In DNA form, the CDR3 reads TGTGCCAGCAGCTCCCCCACCCGCAGGGGTTGGACCCAGTACTTC.

V usage is TRBV11-3 and J usage is TRBJ2-5, with 7 bases matching TRBD1. The V and J ends lost 4 bases and 0 bases, in that order; junction bases with no gene match: 2. The CDR3 extends over 14 amino acids. CDR1 and CDR2 (germline): SGHNT, YENEEA. The CDR3 here is CASSSGQHQETQYF. The CDR3 DNA reads TGTGCCAGCAGCTCGGGACAGCACCAAGAGACCCAGTACTTC.

The rearrangement joins TRBV7-2 to TRBJ1-1; the match to TRBD1 covers 7 bases. Germline CDR1 is SGHTA and CDR2 is FQGNSA. The V and J ends lost 1 base and 5 bases, in that order; junction bases with no gene match: 16. CDR3 size: 18 residues. CDR3 loop: CASSLGYRGIDGGTEAFF. Written as DNA, the CDR3 is TGTGCCAGCAGCTTAGGGTACAGGGGTATCGATGGCGGGACTGAAGCTTTCTTT.

V and J are TRBV21-1 and TRBJ1-6; TRBD1 is the table's D call and was not checked against the DNA. TRBV21-1 is a listed pseudogene. This CDR3 contains 14 residues. The CDR3 DNA reads TGTGCCAGCAGCAAACAGGGGTGGAATTCACCCCTCCACTTT. Translated: CASSKQGWNSPLHF.

This clone was counted only a few times. The genes are TRBV25-1 and TRBJ2-1; perhaps TRBD2 as D (6 bases). Germline V gives CDR1 MGHDK, CDR2 SYGVNS. V shed 0 bases and J shed 0 bases, with 6 bases lying between them. This CDR3 is 15 amino acids long. CDR3 coding DNA: TGTGCCAGCAGTGAATACGGGGGCTCCTACAATGAGCAGTTCTTC. Its protein is CASSEYGGSYNEQFF.

This sequence joins TRBV7-6 and TRBJ2-3, with D possibly TRBD1 on 6 matching bases. The CDR3 consists of 16 residues. Germline V gene sequence: CDR1 SGHVS, CDR2 FNYEAQ. Trimming took 5 bases from V and 2 from J, leaving 17 bases between them. The CDR3 protein is CASSRTLGGYTDTQYF. The CDR3 nucleotides read TGTGCCAGCAGCCGGACCCTAGGGGGTTACACAGATACGCAGTATTTT.

The gene calls are TRBV4-3 and TRBJ2-7; weak D call: TRBD2 (6 bases). The V gene's germline CDR1 is LGHNA and CDR2 YSLEER. This CDR3 is 15 amino acids long. V was cut by 1 base and J by 0 bases, with 10 bases left in between. The CDR3 here is CASSQVLTSSYEQYF. The CDR3 DNA reads as TGCGCCAGCAGCCAAGTCTTGACTAGCTCCTACGAGCAGTACTTC.

This chain links TRBV6-6 with TRBJ1-2; 7 bases are shared with TRBD1. The CDR3 loop spans 14 amino acids. V was pared by 5 bases and J by 4 bases, with 7 bases of the junction left unmatched. Germline CDR1 reads MNHNY; CDR2 reads SVGAGI (reference sequence). The CDR3 loop reads CASSTGDQSYGYTF. In DNA form, the CDR3 reads TGTGCCAGCAGTACAGGGGACCAGTCCTATGGCTACACCTTC.

The table lists this clone with a count of one. The chain is built from TRBV2 and TRBJ1-5, with 8 bases aligning to TRBD1. This CDR3 has 14 amino acids. Germline CDR1 and CDR2: SNHLY and FYNNEI. V was clipped by 6 bases and J by 7 bases; unmatched bases: 8. In nucleotides, the CDR3 is TGTGCCAGCAGCGGACAGGGACCAGAGCAGCCCCAGCATTTT. The encoded protein is CASSGQGPEQPQHF.

This clone was recorded only once. The V call is TRBV6-1, the J call TRBJ1-1, with unresolved D. Deletions cut 2 bases from V and 7 bases from J, with 17 bases between. The CDR3 extends over 15 amino acids. The germline CDR1 and CDR2 sequences are MNHNS and SASEGT. The CDR3 protein is CASSEFELSALEAFF. The CDR3 DNA reads as TGTGCCAGCAGTGAATTCGAGTTAAGCGCCCTTGAAGCTTTCTTT.

This chain links TRBV27 with TRBJ1-2; 7 nucleotides match TRBD1. The junction had 8 bases not matched to a gene; V was cut back by 3 bases and J by 1 base. This CDR3 region has 16 residues. Per germline, CDR1 MNHEY and CDR2 SMNVEV (reference sequence). This chain's CDR3 is CASSFSGTESNYGYTF. For the CDR3, the DNA is TGTGCCAGCAGTTTTTCCGGGACAGAAAGTAACTATGGCTACACCTTC.

This clone was counted once. The chain is built from TRBV9 and TRBJ2-4; 9 bases fit TRBD1. The trim removed 0 bases at V and 3 bases at J, leaving 1 base unmatched. Germline V lookup: CDR1 SGDLS, CDR2 YYNGEE. The CDR3 covers 15 residues. For the CDR3, the DNA is TGTGCCAGCAGCGTAGGACAGGGGGGCAAAAACATTCAGTACTTC. It is translated as CASSVGQGGKNIQYF.

The rearrangement uses TRBV4-3 and TRBJ1-1; D is perhaps TRBD1 (6 bases). Germline CDR1 LGHNA, CDR2 YSLEER. The CDR3 has 16 residues. Trimming shortened V by 0 bases and J by 1 base, and 12 bases separated the two germline ends. The CDR3 region has the DNA TGCGCCAGCAGCCAAGATATGGACAGAGGGAACACTGAAGCTTTCTTT. Its translation is CASSQDMDRGNTEAFF.

The rearrangement links TRBV9 to TRBJ2-1; TRBD1 matches at 9 bases. Germline CDR1 SGDLS, CDR2 YYNGEE. Trimming cost V 0 bases and J 6 bases; bases outside gene matches: 4. There are 15 residues in the CDR3. CDR3 protein: CASSVAPDRGNEQFF. Written as DNA, the CDR3 is TGTGCCAGCAGCGTAGCCCCGGACAGGGGCAATGAGCAGTTCTTC.

The chain recombines TRBV11-1 with TRBJ2-7, with 7 bases identical to TRBD2. Trimming at V came to 5 bases and at J to 1 base, leaving 11 bases not matched to a gene. This CDR3 region has 16 residues. Germline loops: CDR1 SGHAT, CDR2 FQDESV (reference sequence). The CDR3 reads CASSPGLGGGSYEQYF. The CDR3 coding sequence is TGTGCCAGCAGCCCTGGGTTGGGCGGGGGTTCCTACGAGCAGTACTTC.